These 20 T cell receptor beta chains share one sample of origin, sequenced in a study of blood T cell repertoires in COVID-19. Assay used: immunoSEQ multiplex PCR; TCRdb lists only in-frame clones, some missing. The sample lists around 81,000 clones, around 82% occurring once. Source material: peripheral blood. Receptors originate from a human donor in a cohort sampled during active COVID-19.

The rearrangement links TRBV9 to TRBJ1-1; TRBD1 aligns across 8 bases. The germline CDR1 and CDR2 sequences are SGDLS and YYNGEE. With 4 bases clipped from V and 4 bases from J, the junction kept 6 bases outside the gene matches. CDR3 length equals 14 residues. This chain's CDR3 is CASSLGGTGTEAFF. Written as DNA, the CDR3 is TGTGCCAGCAGCCTAGGGGGGACAGGCACTGAAGCTTTCTTT.

The gene calls are TRBV6-6 and TRBJ2-7; D is unresolved. CDR3 length: 13 amino acids. V was cut by 1 base and J by 3 bases, with 7 bases left in between. The germline CDR1 and CDR2 sequences are MNHNY and SVGAGI (reference sequence). The CDR3 DNA is TGTGCCAGCAGTTACTTACAGTACTACGAGCAGTACTTC. The encoded protein is CASSYLQYYEQYF.

The gene calls are TRBV3-1 (or the pseudogene TRBV3-2) and TRBJ1-2, with D uncertain. The V gene lost 4 bases and the J gene lost 3 bases, with 9 bases spanning the gap. This CDR3 is 13 amino acids long. The germline gives CDR1 LGHDT, CDR2 YNNKEL (reference sequence). CDR3 region: CASSPTDYYGYTF. CDR3 nucleotides: TGTGCCAGCAGCCCAACGGACTACTATGGCTACACCTTC.

This clone was seen once. This chain uses TRBV5-4 with TRBJ2-7; tentatively, D is TRBD1 (6 bases). V was cut by 0 bases and J by 7 bases, with 11 bases left in between. This CDR3 region has 13 residues. From germline, CDR1 is SGHNT and CDR2 YYREEE (reference sequence). The chain's CDR3 is CASSLGGQEEQYF. The CDR3, as DNA: TGTGCCAGCAGCTTGGGGGGGCAGGAAGAGCAGTACTTC.

This rearrangement joins TRBV11-2 to TRBJ2-7; TRBD2 agrees at 8 bases. The length of the CDR3 is 14 residues. J was trimmed by 4 bases and V by 5 bases; bases with no gene match: 7. Germline V CDR1 and CDR2: SGHAT, FQNNGV. CDR3 sequence reads: CASSGRGGEYEQYF. CDR3 DNA sequence: TGTGCCAGCAGCGGCCGGGGGGGAGAGTACGAGCAGTACTTC.

The chain employs TRBV7-9 and TRBJ1-6, with 7 bases that match TRBD1. CDR3 size: 15 residues. J gave up 9 bases and V 0 bases, and 5 bases lay outside the gene matches. Germline V CDR1 and CDR2: SEHNR, FQNEAQ (reference sequence). CDR3 sequence reads: CASSLATGPSSPLHF. As DNA, the CDR3 is TGTGCCAGCAGCTTAGCGACAGGGCCCAGTTCACCCCTCCACTTT.

This clone occurred once. The chain couples TRBV2 to TRBJ1-2, with 8 bases matching TRBD1. V was pared by 3 bases and J by 4 bases, with 4 bases of the junction left unmatched. Germline V gene sequence: CDR1 SNHLY, CDR2 FYNNEI. The CDR3 extends over 14 amino acids. CDR3 sequence: CASSEGQASYGYTF. The CDR3 bases are TGTGCCAGCAGTGAGGGACAGGCCTCCTATGGCTACACCTTC.

Sample share makes this clone medium-sized. The chain carries TRBV11-2 and TRBJ1-2, with 7 bases that match TRBD1. Germline lookup yields CDR1 SGHAT and CDR2 FQNNGV. The CDR3 runs to 14 residues. Trimming removed 2 bases from V and 5 bases from J; junction bases left unmatched: 5. CDR3 protein: CASSLSDREYGYTF. The CDR3 nucleotides read TGTGCCAGCAGCTTAAGCGACAGGGAGTATGGCTACACCTTC.

This clone came up a few times. This sample includes further DNA sequences coding for the same CDR3. The chain has TRBV6-2 or TRBV6-3 and TRBJ2-7; weak D call: TRBD2 (5 bases). The V and J ends lost 2 bases and 4 bases respectively, with 6 bases between them. The CDR3 is 12 residues long. The germline V gene encodes CDR1 MNHEY and CDR2 SVGEGT. CDR3 nucleotide sequence: TGTGCCAGCAGTTACAGGGAGTACGAGCAGTACTTC. Its translation is CASSYREYEQYF.

V usage is TRBV7-9 and J usage is TRBJ1-4; no clear D gene. V was trimmed by 5 bases and J by 0 bases, leaving 13 bases between them. The CDR3 contains 16 residues. Germline V gene data show CDR1 as SEHNR and CDR2 as FQNEAQ (reference sequence). The chain's CDR3 is CASSPDMAPTNEKLFF. The CDR3 region has the DNA TGTGCCAGCAGCCCAGACATGGCCCCAACTAATGAAAAACTGTTTTTT.

The rearrangement joins TRBV7-2 to TRBJ1-4, with a possible D match to TRBD1 (6 bases). CDR1 SGHTA and CDR2 FQGNSA come from the germline V gene. With 5 bases removed from V and 1 base from J, the gap between germline ends came to 11 bases. CDR3 length: 15 amino acids. The CDR3 DNA reads TGTGCCAGCAGCCGTCAAGGGGGAACTAATGAAAAACTGTTTTTT. Translating gives CASSRQGGTNEKLFF.

The V and J genes are TRBV5-1 and TRBJ1-1; D is undetermined. The CDR3 is made up of 15 amino acids. The germline V gene has CDR1 SGHRS and CDR2 YFSETQ. Trimming removed 3 bases from V and 1 base from J, with 13 bases in between. CDR3 in amino acids: CASSSGVPPNTEAFF. In nucleotides, the CDR3 is TGCGCCAGCAGCTCCGGAGTTCCACCGAACACTGAAGCTTTCTTT.

The chain recombines TRBV6-4 with TRBJ2-3; 11 nucleotides agree with TRBD1. Germline CDR1 reads MRHNA; CDR2 reads SNTAGT. The CDR3 has 15 amino acids. The V gene end was trimmed by 6 bases and the J gene end by 0 bases; junction bases not matched to a gene: 2. CDR3 nucleotides: TGTGCCAGCAGGGACAGGGGGCAAAGCACAGATACGCAGTATTTT. It specifies CASRDRGQSTDTQYF.

This chain connects TRBV5-1 to TRBJ2-1; 9 nucleotides agree with TRBD1. The germline V gene encodes CDR1 SGHRS and CDR2 YFSETQ. This CDR3 contains 15 residues. Trimming took 4 bases from V and 7 from J; bases not matched to a gene: 9. The CDR3 loop reads CASSPGTGQQNEQFF. As DNA, the CDR3 is TGCGCCAGCAGCCCAGGGACAGGGCAGCAGAATGAGCAGTTCTTC. The full variable domain, in which reference TRBV5-1 and TRBJ2-1 provide the parts outside the CDR3, is KAGVTQTPRYLIKTRGQQVTLSCSPISGHRSVSWYQQTPGQGLQFLFEYFSETQRNKGNFPGRFSGRQFSNSRSEMNVSTLELGDSALYLCASSPGTGQQNEQFFGPGTRLTVL.

The chain couples TRBV27 to TRBJ2-5; weak D call: TRBD1 (6 bases). The CDR3 spans 15 residues. Germline assignment: CDR1 MNHEY and CDR2 SMNVEV (reference sequence). V lost 6 bases and J 2 bases, leaving 16 bases between the germline ends. As DNA, the CDR3 is TGTGCCAGCAGCCCTGGACAGATCGCTCAAGAGACCCAGTACTTC. Encoded protein: CASSPGQIAQETQYF.

The J gene is TRBJ2-2, the V gene TRBV11-3; TRBD2 might be the D (6 bases). Per germline, CDR1 SGHNT and CDR2 YENEEA. The ends were cut back, 8 bases at V and 3 bases at J, with 16 bases in the middle. The CDR3 has 15 residues. The CDR3 nucleotides read TGTGCCAGCGGCGGGGCAGGGCGGGACACCGGGGAGCTGTTTTTT. Its protein product is CASGGAGRDTGELFF.

V usage is TRBV19 and J usage is TRBJ2-3, with D possibly TRBD2 on 6 matching bases. Germline CDR1 LNHDA, CDR2 SQIVND (reference sequence). V was cut by 5 bases and J by 11 bases, with 17 bases left in between. CDR3 length: 13 amino acids. The CDR3 spells CASSSALQGGQYF. CDR3 in DNA: TGTGCCAGTAGTTCCGCCCTTCAGGGAGGGCAGTATTTT.

The rearrangement links TRBV11-3 to TRBJ2-3; 10 nucleotides match TRBD1. The germline gives CDR1 SGHNT, CDR2 YENEEA. Trimming took 0 bases from V and 6 from J; bases not matched to a gene: 6. The CDR3 totals 16 residues. CDR3 in DNA: TGTGCCAGCAGCTTAGATGGCGGGACAGGGGTTGATACGCAGTATTTT. It is translated as CASSLDGGTGVDTQYF. Combining the CDR3 with reference TRBV11-3 and TRBJ2-3 gives the whole variable domain EAGVVQSPRYKIIEKKQPVAFWCNPISGHNTLYWYLQNLGQGPELLIRYENEEAVDDSQLPKDRFSAERLKGVDSTLKIQPAELGDSAVYLCASSLDGGTGVDTQYFGPGTRLTVL.

The chain joins TRBV5-4 to TRBJ2-1; TRBD1 matches 9 bases. CDR3 length: 16 amino acids. Germline CDR1 is SGHNT and CDR2 is YYREEE (reference sequence). V lost 3 bases to trimming and J lost 8 bases; unmatched junction nucleotides: 12. This chain's CDR3 is CASSSAPGQGSDEQFF. As DNA, the CDR3 is TGTGCCAGCAGCTCAGCACCGGGACAGGGAAGCGATGAGCAGTTCTTC.

This sequence joins TRBV9 and TRBJ1-1; a weak D match, TRBD1 (5 bases). The CDR3 has 15 amino acids. Per the germline V gene, CDR1 is SGDLS and CDR2 is YYNGEE. Trimming removed 0 bases at V and 5 bases at J, with 14 bases between. The CDR3 DNA follows: TGTGCCAGCAGCGTAGCGGAGACAGTTGTGACTGAAGCTTTCTTT. Its protein is CASSVAETVVTEAFF.